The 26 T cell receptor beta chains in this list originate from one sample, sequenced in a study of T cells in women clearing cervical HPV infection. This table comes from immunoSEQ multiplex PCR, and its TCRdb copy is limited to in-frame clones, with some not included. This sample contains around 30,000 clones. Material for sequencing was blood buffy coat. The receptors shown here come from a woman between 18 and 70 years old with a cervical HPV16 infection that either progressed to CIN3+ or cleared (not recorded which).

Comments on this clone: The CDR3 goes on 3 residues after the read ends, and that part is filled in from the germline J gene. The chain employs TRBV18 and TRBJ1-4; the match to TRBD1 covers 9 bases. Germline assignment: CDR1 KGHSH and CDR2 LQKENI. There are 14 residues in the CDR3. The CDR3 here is CASSPTGGDSPLFF. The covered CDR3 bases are TGTGCCAGCTCACCGACAGGGGGGGATTCACCA.

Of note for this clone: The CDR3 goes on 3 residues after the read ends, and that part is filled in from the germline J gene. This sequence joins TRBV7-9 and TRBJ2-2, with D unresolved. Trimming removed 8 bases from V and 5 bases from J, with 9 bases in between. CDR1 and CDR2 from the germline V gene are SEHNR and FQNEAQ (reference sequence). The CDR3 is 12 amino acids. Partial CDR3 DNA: TGTGCCAGCTCCTATCTGACCGGGGAG. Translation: CASSYLTGE. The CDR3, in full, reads CASSYLTGELFF.

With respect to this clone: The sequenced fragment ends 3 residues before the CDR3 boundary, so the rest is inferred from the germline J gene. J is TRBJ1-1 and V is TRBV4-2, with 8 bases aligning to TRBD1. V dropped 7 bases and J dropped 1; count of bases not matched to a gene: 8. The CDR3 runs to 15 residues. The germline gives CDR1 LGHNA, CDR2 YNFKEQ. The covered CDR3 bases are TGTGCCAGCACCCCCCAAGGACAGGGGAACACTGAA. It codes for CASTPQGQGNTE. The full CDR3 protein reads CASTPQGQGNTEAFF.

The chain's CDR3 is CASSIDRLAGVNNDYTF. The DNA read from the CDR3 is TGTGCCAGTAGTATAGACCGGCTAGCGGGAGTAAACAATGAC. The V and J genes are TRBV19 and TRBJ1-2; D uncertain. The CDR3 end falls 3 residues outside the read, so it is completed with the germline J gene. The CDR3 is 17 amino acids. Germline values: CDR1 LNHDA, CDR2 SQIVND (reference sequence).

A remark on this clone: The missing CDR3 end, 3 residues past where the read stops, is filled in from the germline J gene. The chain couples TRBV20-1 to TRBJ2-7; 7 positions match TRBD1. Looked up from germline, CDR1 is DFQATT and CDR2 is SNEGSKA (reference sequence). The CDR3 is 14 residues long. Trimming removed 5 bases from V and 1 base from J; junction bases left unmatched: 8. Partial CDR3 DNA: TGCAGTGCTCATGAACAGACAGGGTCCTACGAG. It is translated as CSAHEQTGSYE. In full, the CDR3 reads CSAHEQTGSYEQYF.

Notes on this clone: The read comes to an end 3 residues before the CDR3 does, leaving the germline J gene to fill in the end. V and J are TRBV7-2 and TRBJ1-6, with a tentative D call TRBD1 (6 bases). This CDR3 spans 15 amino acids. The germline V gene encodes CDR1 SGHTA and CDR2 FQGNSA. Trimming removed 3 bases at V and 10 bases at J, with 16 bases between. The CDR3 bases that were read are TGTGCCAGCAGCTTCAACTCCAGGGGTGGGTCACCC. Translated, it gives CASSFNSRGGSP. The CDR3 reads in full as CASSFNSRGGSPLHF.

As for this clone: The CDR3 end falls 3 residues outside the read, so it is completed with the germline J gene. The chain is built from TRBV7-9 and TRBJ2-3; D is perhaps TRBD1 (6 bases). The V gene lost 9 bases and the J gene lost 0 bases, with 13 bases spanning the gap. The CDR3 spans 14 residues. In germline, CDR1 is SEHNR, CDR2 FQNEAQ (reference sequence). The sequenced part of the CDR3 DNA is TGTGCCAGTACAGGGCCCCCTAGCACAGATACG. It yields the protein CASTGPPSTDT. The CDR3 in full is CASTGPPSTDTQYF.

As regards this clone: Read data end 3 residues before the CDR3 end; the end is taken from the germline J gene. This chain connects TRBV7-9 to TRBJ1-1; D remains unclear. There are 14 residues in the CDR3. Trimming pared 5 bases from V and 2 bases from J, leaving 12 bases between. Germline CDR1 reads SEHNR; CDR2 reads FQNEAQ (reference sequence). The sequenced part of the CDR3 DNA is TGTGCCAGCAGCCCGCTAGGTTCAAACACTGAA. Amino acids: CASSPLGSNTE. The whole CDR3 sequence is CASSPLGSNTEAFF. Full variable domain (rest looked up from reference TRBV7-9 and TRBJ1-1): DTGVSQNPRHKITKRGQNVTFRCDPISEHNRLYWYRQTLGQGPEFLTYFQNEAQLEKSRLLSDRFSAERPKGSFSTLEIQRTEQGDSAMYLCASSPLGSNTEAFFGQGTRLTVV.

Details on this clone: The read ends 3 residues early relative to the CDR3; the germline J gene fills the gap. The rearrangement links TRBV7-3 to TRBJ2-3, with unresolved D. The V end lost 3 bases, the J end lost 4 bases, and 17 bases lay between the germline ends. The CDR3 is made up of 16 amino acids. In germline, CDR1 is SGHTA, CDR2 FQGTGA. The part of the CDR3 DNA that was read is TGTGCCAGCAGCTTGCGGCCTAGGATTGATGCAGATACG. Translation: CASSLRPRIDADT. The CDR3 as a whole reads CASSLRPRIDADTQYF.

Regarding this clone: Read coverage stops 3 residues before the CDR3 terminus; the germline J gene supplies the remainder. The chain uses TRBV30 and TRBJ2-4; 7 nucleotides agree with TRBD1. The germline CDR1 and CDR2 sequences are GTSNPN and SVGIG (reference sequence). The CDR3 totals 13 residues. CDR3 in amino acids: CAWIQGYGYGQYF. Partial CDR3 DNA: TGTGCCTGGATACAGGGGTATGGGTATGGT.

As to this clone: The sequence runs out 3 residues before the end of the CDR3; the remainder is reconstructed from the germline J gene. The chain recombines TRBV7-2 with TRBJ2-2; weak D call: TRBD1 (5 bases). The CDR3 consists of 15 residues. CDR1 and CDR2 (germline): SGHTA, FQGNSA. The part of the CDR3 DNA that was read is TGTGCCAGCAGCTTGAGGTTCTCTGGGGCCAACGTG. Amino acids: CASSLRFSGANV. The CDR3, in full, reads CASSLRFSGANVLFF.

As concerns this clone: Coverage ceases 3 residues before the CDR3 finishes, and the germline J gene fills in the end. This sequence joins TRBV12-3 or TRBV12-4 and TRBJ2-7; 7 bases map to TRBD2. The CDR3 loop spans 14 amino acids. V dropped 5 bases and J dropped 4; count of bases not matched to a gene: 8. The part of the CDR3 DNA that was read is TGTGCCAGCAGTCTTAGGGCGGGAGCGTACGAG. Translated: CASSLRAGAYE. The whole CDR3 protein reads CASSLRAGAYEQYF.

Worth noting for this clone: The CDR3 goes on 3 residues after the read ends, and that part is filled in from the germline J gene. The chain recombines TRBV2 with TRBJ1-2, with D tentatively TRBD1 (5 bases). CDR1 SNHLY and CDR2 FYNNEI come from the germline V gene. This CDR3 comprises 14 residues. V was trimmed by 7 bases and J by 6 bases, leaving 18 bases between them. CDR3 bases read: TGTGCCAGCACCCGCCGGTCCAGGGATCATGGC. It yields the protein CASTRRSRDHG. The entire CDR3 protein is CASTRRSRDHGYTF.

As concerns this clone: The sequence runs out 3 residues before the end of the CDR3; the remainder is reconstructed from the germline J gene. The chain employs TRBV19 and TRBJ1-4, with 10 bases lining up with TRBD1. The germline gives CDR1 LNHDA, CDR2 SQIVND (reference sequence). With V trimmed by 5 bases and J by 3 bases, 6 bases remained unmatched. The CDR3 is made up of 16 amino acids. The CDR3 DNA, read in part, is TGTGCCAGTAGTCGGGACAGGGGTGGACCTAATGAAAAA. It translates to CASSRDRGGPNEK. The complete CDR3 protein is CASSRDRGGPNEKLFF.

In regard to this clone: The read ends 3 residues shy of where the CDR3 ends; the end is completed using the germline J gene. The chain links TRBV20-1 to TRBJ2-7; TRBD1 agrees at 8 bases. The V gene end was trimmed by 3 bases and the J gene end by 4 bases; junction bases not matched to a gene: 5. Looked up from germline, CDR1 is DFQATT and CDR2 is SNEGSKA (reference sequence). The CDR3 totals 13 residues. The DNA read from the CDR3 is TGCAGTGCTAGGGGCCAGGGGGCTTACGAG. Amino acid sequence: CSARGQGAYE. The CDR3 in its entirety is CSARGQGAYEQYF.

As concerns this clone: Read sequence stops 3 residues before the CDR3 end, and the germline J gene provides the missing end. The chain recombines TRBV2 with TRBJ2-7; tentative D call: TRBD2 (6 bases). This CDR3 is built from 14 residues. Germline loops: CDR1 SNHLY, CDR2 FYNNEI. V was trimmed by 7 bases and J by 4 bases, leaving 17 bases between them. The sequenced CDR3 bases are TGTGCCAGCATTCGTAGCGGAGCAACATACGAG. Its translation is CASIRSGATYE. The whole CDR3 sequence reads CASIRSGATYEQYF.

The CDR3: CASSVDRLAGGQAPYTF. The DNA read from the CDR3 is TGTGCCAGTAGTGTGGACAGACTAGCGGGGGGCCAGGCGCCC. The rearrangement joins TRBV19 to TRBJ1-2, with D tentatively TRBD1 (6 bases). The missing CDR3 end, 3 residues past where the read stops, is filled in from the germline J gene. CDR3 length: 17 amino acids. Looked up from germline, CDR1 is LNHDA and CDR2 is SQIVND (reference sequence).

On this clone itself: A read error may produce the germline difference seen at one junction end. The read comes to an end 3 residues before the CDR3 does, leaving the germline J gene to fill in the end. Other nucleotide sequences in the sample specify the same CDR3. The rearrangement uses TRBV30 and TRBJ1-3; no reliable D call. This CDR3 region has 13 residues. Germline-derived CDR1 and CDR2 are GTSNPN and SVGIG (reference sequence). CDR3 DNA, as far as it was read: TGTGCCTGGAGGGAAGGGTCTGGAAACACT. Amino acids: CAWREGSGNT. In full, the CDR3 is CAWREGSGNTIYF. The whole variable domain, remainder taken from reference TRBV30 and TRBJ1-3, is SQTIHQWPATLVQPVGSPLSLECTVEGTSNPNLYWYRQAAGRGLQLLFYSVGIGQISSEVPQNLSASRPQDRQFILSSKKLLLSDSGFYLCAWREGSGNTIYFGEGSWLTVV.

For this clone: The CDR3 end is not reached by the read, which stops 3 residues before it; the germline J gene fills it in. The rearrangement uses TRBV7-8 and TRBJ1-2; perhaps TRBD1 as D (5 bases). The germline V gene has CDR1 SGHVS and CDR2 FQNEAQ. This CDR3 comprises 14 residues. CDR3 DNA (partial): TGTGCCAGCAGTGAGACAACCAGGGACTACGAC. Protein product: CASSETTRDYD. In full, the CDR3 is CASSETTRDYDYTF.

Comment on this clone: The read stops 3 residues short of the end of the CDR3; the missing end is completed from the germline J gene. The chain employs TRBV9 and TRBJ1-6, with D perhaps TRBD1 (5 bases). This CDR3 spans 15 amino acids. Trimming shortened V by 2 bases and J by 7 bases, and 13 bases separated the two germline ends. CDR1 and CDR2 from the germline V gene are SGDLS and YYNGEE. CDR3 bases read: TGTGCCAGCAGCGTCTCCCAGGGCACAAATTCACCC. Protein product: CASSVSQGTNSP. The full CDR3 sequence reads CASSVSQGTNSPLHF.

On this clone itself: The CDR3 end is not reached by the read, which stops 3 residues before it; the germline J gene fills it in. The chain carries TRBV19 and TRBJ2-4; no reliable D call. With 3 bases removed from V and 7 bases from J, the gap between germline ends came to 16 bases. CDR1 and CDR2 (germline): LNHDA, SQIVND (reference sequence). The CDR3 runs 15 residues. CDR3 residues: CASSIPALLGNIQYF. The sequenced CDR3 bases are TGTGCCAGTAGTATCCCCGCCCTTTTAGGGAACATT. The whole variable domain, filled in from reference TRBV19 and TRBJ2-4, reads DGGITQSPKYLFRKEGQNVTLSCEQNLNHDAMYWYRQDPGQGLRLIYYSQIVNDFQKGDIAEGYSVSREKKESFPLTVTSAQKNPTAFYLCASSIPALLGNIQYFGAGTRLSVL.

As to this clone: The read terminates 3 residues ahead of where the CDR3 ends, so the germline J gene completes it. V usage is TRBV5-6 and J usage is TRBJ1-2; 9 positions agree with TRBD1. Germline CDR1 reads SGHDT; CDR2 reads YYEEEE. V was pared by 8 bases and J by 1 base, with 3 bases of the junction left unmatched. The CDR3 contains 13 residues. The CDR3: CASRTGVNYGYTF. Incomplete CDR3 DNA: TGTGCCAGTAGGACAGGGGTTAACTATGGC.

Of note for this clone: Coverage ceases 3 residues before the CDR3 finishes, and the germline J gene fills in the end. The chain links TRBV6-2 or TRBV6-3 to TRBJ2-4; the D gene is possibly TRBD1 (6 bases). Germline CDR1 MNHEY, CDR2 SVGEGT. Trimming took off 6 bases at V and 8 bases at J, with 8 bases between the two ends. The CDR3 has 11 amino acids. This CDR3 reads CASSQGYIQYF. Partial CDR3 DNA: TGTGCCAGCAGCCAGGGGTACATT.

CDR3 in amino acids: CASSLHYEQFF. The CDR3 bases that were read are TGTGCCAGCAGTCTCCACTATGAG. The rearrangement joins TRBV7-2 to TRBJ2-1; D is undetermined. The read terminates 3 residues before the CDR3 end, so the remaining end is supplied by the germline J gene. CDR1 is SGHTA, CDR2 FQGNSA, per germline. CDR3 size: 11 residues. V lost 6 bases and J 8 bases, leaving 8 bases between the germline ends.

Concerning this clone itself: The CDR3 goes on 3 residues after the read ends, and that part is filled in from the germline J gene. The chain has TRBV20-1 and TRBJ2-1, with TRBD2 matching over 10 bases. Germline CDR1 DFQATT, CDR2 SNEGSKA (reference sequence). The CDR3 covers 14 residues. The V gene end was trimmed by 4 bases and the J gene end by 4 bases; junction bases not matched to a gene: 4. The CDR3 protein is CSANRAGGYNEQFF. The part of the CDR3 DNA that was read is TGCAGTGCTAACCGAGCGGGGGGGTACAATGAG.

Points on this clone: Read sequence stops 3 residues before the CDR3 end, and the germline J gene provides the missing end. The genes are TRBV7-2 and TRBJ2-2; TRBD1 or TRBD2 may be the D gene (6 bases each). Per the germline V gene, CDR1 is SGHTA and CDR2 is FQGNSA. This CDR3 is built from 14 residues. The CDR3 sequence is CASSLVAGEVPLFF. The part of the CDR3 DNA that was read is TGTGCCAGCAGCTTAGTGGCAGGGGAGGTCCCG.